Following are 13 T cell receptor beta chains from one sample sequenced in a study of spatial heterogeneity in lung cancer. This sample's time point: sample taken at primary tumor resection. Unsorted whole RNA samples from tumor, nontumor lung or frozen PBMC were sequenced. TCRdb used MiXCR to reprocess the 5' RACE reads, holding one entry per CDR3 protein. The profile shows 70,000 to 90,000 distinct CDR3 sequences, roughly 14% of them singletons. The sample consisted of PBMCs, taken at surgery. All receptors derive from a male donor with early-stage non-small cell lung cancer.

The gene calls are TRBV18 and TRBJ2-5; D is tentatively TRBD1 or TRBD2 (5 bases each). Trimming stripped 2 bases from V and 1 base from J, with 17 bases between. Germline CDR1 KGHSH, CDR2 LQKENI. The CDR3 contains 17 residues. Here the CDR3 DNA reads TGTGCCAGCTCACCATACCGGGGCCCGAACCCCCAAGAGACCCAGTACTTC. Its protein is CASSPYRGPNPQETQYF.

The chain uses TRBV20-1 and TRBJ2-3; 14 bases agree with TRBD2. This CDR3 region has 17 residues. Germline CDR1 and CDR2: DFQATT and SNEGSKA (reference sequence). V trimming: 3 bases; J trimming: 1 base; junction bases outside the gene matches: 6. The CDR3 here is CSARGPGLAGGTDTQYF. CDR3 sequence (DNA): TGCAGTGCTAGGGGTCCGGGACTAGCGGGAGGCACAGATACGCAGTATTTT.

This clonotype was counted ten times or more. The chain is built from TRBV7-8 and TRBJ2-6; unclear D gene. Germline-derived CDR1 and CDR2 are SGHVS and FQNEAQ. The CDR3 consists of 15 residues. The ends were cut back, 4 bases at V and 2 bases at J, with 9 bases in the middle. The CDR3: CASSYPGPGANVLTF. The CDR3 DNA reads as TGTGCCAGCAGCTATCCGGGTCCTGGGGCCAACGTCCTGACTTTC.

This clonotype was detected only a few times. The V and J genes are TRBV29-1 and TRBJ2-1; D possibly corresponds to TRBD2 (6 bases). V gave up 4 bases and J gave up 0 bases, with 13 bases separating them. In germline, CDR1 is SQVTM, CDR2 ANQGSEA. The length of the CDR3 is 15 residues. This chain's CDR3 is CSVVKRANSYNEQFF. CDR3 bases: TGCAGCGTTGTGAAGCGGGCCAACTCCTACAATGAGCAGTTCTTC.

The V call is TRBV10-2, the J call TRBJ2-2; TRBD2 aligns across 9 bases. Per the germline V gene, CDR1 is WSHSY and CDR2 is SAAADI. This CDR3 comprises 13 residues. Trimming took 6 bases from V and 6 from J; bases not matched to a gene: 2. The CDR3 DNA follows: TGCGCCAGCAGCGGACTAGCGCCCGGGGAGCTGTTTTTT. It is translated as CASSGLAPGELFF.

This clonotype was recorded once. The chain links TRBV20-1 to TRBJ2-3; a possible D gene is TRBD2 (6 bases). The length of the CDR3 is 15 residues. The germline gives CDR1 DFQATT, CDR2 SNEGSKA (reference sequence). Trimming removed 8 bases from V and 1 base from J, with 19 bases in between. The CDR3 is CSPEPGGVGTDTQYF. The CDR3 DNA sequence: TGCAGTCCAGAGCCAGGAGGGGTGGGCACAGATACGCAGTATTTT.

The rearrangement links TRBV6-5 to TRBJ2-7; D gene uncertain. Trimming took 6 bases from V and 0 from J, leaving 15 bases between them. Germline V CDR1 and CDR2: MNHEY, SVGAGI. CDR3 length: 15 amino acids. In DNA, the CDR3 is TGTGCCAGCAGCACTACGCAGGTCAGCTCCTACGAGCAGTACTTC. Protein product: CASSTTQVSSYEQYF.

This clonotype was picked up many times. DNA of the CDR3: TGTGCCAGTAGCCCTCGACAGGCCAACACCGGGGAGCTGTTTTTT. This codes for CASSPRQANTGELFF. V is TRBV19 and J is TRBJ2-2, with a weak D call TRBD1 (6 bases). Trimming removed 6 bases at V and 2 bases at J, with 13 bases between. Germline CDR1 and CDR2: LNHDA and SQIVND (reference sequence). The CDR3 totals 15 residues.

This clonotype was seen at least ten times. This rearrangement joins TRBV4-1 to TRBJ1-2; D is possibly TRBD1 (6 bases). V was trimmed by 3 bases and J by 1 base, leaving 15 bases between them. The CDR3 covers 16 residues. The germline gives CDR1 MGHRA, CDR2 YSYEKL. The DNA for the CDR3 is TGCGCCAGCAGCCAGGGGGCACAGGTGAATAACTATGGCTACACCTTC. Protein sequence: CASSQGAQVNNYGYTF.

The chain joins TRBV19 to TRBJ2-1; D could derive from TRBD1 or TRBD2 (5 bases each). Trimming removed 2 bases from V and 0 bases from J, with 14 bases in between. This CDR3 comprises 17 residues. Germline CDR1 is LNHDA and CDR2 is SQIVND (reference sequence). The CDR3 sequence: CASSIKRGVTSYNEQFF. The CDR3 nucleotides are TGTGCCAGTAGTATAAAGAGGGGCGTAACCTCCTACAATGAGCAGTTCTTC.

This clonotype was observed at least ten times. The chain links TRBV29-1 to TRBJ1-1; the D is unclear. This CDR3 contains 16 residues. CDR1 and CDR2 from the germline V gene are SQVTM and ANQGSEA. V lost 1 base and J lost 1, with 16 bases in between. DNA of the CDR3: TGCAGCGTTGAAGGCCCCGCCGGGCTGGGGAACACTGAAGCTTTCTTT. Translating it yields CSVEGPAGLGNTEAFF.

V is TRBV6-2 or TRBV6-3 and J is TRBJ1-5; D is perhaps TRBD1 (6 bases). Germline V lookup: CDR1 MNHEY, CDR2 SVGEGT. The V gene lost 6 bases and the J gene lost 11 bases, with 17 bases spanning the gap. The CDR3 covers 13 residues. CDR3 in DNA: TGTGCCAGCAGCCAGACAGGCCGCGAGGCCCAGCATTTT. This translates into CASSQTGREAQHF.

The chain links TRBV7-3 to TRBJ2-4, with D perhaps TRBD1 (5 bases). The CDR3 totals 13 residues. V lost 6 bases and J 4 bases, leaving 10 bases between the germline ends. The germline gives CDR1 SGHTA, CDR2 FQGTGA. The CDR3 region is CASSTGLKNIQYF. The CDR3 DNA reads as TGTGCCAGCAGTACAGGCCTAAAAAACATTCAGTACTTC.